This is a list of T cell receptor beta chains from one sample in a study of shared clonotypes between healthy human individuals. Generated by immunoSEQ multiplex PCR, the TCRdb table keeps only in-frame clones and is missing some. Found here are roughly 660,000 clones, about 92% of them singletons; the top ten hold 34%. Sequenced sample: memory CD8+ T cells from PBMCs. The receptors shown here come from a man aged 18 to 35 in good health. Some clones in this sample may be carry-over from other donors' samples. CDR3s include the opening cysteine and the closing phenylalanine or tryptophan. A D gene is named only where the DNA matches it firmly. The size entry is marked missing in some rows and otherwise reads once, few, many or a size class.

D: NA
V: TRBV27
size: NA
J: TRBJ2-2
CDR3: CASRGGRTNTGELFF
DNA: TGTGCCAGCAGGGGGGGACGGACCAACACCGGGGAGCTGTTTTTT

D: TRBD1
V: TRBV7-9
size: NA
J: TRBJ1-4
CDR3: CASSRWQGGANEKLFF
DNA: TGTGCCAGCAGCAGATGGCAGGGGGGTGCTAATGAAAAACTGTTTTTT

D: NA
V: TRBV7-9
size: NA
J: TRBJ2-3
CDR3: CASSPGGLATDTQYF
DNA: TGCGCCAGCAGCCCCGGTGGGCTCGCCACAGATACGCAGTATTTT

D: NA
V: TRBV13
size: NA
J: TRBJ2-4
CDR3: CASSASLLAKNIQYF
DNA: TGTGCCAGCAGCGCCTCTTTATTAGCCAAAAACATTCAGTACTTC

D: NA
V: TRBV27
size: NA
J: TRBJ2-3
CDR3: CASTRVGMDDTQYF
DNA: TGTGCCAGCACCCGGGTAGGCATGGATGATACGCAGTATTTT

D: TRBD1
V: TRBV11-1
size: NA
J: TRBJ2-7
CDR3: CASSPDRGDYEQYF
DNA: TGTGCCAGCAGCCCCGACAGGGGGGACTACGAGCAGTACTTC

D: NA
V: TRBV5-6
size: NA
J: TRBJ2-4
CDR3: CASSKGGENIQYF
DNA: TGTGCCAGCAGCAAGGGGGGGGAAAACATTCAGTACTTC

D: TRBD2
V: TRBV7-9
size: NA
J: TRBJ2-3
CDR3: CASSLGWLAGLTDTQYF
DNA: TGTGCCAGCAGCTTAGGTTGGCTAGCGGGACTCACAGATACGCAGTATTTT

D: TRBD1
V: TRBV27
size: NA
J: TRBJ2-7
CDR3: CASSLLVGTGSYEQYF
DNA: TGTGCCAGCAGTTTATTGGTCGGGACAGGGTCCTACGAGCAGTACTTC

D: TRBD2
V: TRBV18
size: NA
J: TRBJ2-7
CDR3: CASSPPASGRDEQYF
DNA: TGTGCCAGCTCACCACCCGCTAGCGGGAGGGACGAGCAGTACTTC

D: NA
V: TRBV7-9
size: once
J: TRBJ1-3
CDR3: CASSPSRPGSGNTIYF
DNA: TGTGCCAGCAGCCCCTCCCGCCCCGGATCTGGAAACACCATATATTTT

D: TRBD2
V: TRBV29-1
size: NA
J: TRBJ2-1
CDR3: CSVAASGNYNEQFF
DNA: TGCAGCGTTGCGGCTAGCGGGAATTACAATGAGCAGTTCTTC

D: NA
V: TRBV19
size: NA
J: TRBJ2-3
CDR3: CASSGLVLDTQYF
DNA: TGTGCCAGCAGCGGGCTTGTCCTAGATACGCAGTATTTT

D: NA
V: TRBV7-9
size: NA
J: TRBJ2-5
CDR3: CASSFGGVQETQYF
DNA: TGTGCCAGCAGCTTTGGAGGGGTTCAAGAGACCCAGTACTTC

D: NA
V: TRBV30
size: NA
J: TRBJ2-3
CDR3: CAWSLTNTITDTQYF
DNA: TGTGCCTGGAGTCTGACGAACACAATCACAGATACGCAGTATTTT

D: NA
V: TRBV6-1
size: NA
J: TRBJ1-1
CDR3: CASSTGISMNTEAFF
DNA: TGTGCCAGCAGTACAGGGATTTCTATGAACACTGAAGCTTTCTTT

D: TRBD1
V: TRBV5-6
size: NA
J: TRBJ1-2
CDR3: CASRKRQGRSYYGYTF
DNA: TGTGCCAGCAGAAAAAGACAGGGGAGGTCTTATTATGGCTACACCTTC

D: NA
V: TRBV13
size: NA
J: TRBJ2-1
CDR3: CASSLPGDPMGQFF
DNA: TGTGCCAGCAGCTTACCCGGGGACCCCATGGGGCAGTTCTTC

D: NA
V: TRBV27
size: NA
J: TRBJ1-5
CDR3: CASSNRWDQPQHF
DNA: TGTGCCAGCAGTAACAGGTGGGATCAGCCCCAGCATTTT

D: NA
V: TRBV15
size: NA
J: TRBJ1-2
CDR3: CATSHGREAHGYTF
DNA: TGTGCCACCAGTCACGGCAGGGAGGCCCATGGCTACACCTTC

D: NA
V: TRBV9
size: NA
J: TRBJ2-7
CDR3: CASSVAGQSYEQYF
DNA: TGTGCCAGCAGCGTAGCCGGGCAGTCCTACGAGCAGTACTTC

D: TRBD2
V: TRBV6-5
size: NA
J: TRBJ2-1
CDR3: CASSWTSGYNEQFF
DNA: TGTGCCAGCAGCTGGACTAGCGGTTACAATGAGCAGTTCTTC

D: TRBD2
V: TRBV18
size: NA
J: TRBJ2-2
CDR3: CASSPGLAVHANTGELFF
DNA: TGTGCCAGCTCACCTGGACTAGCGGTTCACGCGAACACCGGGGAGCTGTTTTTT

D: NA
V: TRBV9
size: NA
J: TRBJ2-2
CDR3: CASSPVVSGSGTGELFF
DNA: TGTGCCAGCAGCCCGGTTGTCTCCGGGAGTGGGACCGGGGAGCTGTTTTTT

D: NA
V: TRBV2
size: NA
J: TRBJ1-1
CDR3: CASYVPGTEAFF
DNA: TGTGCCAGCTACGTCCCTGGCACTGAAGCTTTCTTT

D: NA
V: TRBV18
size: NA
J: TRBJ1-2
CDR3: CASSPGRLFYGYTF
DNA: TGTGCCAGCTCACCCGGCAGGCTCTTCTATGGCTACACCTTC

D: TRBD1
V: TRBV10-3
size: once
J: TRBJ1-2
CDR3: CAISEATGGGYTF
DNA: TGTGCCATCAGTGAGGCCACAGGGGGAGGCTACACCTTC

D: NA
V: TRBV7-2
size: NA
J: TRBJ1-1
CDR3: CASSLRRVPSTEAFF
DNA: TGTGCCAGCAGCTTACGGAGGGTACCCAGCACTGAAGCTTTCTTT

D: NA
V: TRBV5-4
size: NA
J: TRBJ1-2
CDR3: CASSPFASLYGYTF
DNA: TGTGCCAGCAGCCCGTTTGCGAGCCTCTATGGCTACACCTTC

D: TRBD2
V: TRBV6-5
size: NA
J: TRBJ2-7
CDR3: CASTSSGSYEQYF
DNA: TGTGCCAGCACCAGTAGCGGGTCCTACGAGCAGTACTTC

D: NA
V: TRBV5-4
size: NA
J: TRBJ2-7
CDR3: CASSPKAEPYEQYF
DNA: TGTGCCAGCAGCCCCAAAGCGGAACCCTACGAGCAGTACTTC

D: TRBD1
V: TRBV4-1
size: NA
J: TRBJ2-2
CDR3: CASSPDRTNTGELFF
DNA: TGCGCCAGCAGCCCGGACAGGACTAACACCGGGGAGCTGTTTTTT

D: TRBD2
V: TRBV28
size: NA
J: TRBJ2-1
CDR3: CASSPTSGERHNEQFF
DNA: TGTGCCAGCAGTCCGACTAGCGGGGAGCGCCACAATGAGCAGTTCTTC

D: NA
V: TRBV4-2
size: once
J: TRBJ1-1
CDR3: CASSQGRGSLTEAFF
DNA: TGTGCCAGCAGCCAAGGGAGGGGCTCACTCACTGAAGCTTTCTTT

D: TRBD1
V: TRBV27
size: once
J: TRBJ2-7
CDR3: CASSSTGTGIYEQYF
DNA: TGTGCCAGCAGTTCAACCGGGACAGGGATCTACGAGCAGTACTTC

D: NA
V: TRBV5-1
size: NA
J: TRBJ1-3
CDR3: CASSHPDAESSGNTIYF
DNA: TGCGCCAGCAGCCACCCGGATGCGGAGAGCTCTGGAAACACCATATATTTT

D: TRBD2
V: TRBV7-8
size: NA
J: TRBJ2-1
CDR3: CASSLTSGGEQFF
DNA: TGTGCCAGCAGCCTGACTAGCGGGGGTGAGCAGTTCTTC

D: NA
V: TRBV6-1
size: NA
J: TRBJ2-7
CDR3: CALLIQGGPYEQYF
DNA: TGTGCCCTTCTCATCCAGGGGGGGCCTTACGAGCAGTACTTC

D: NA
V: TRBV14
size: NA
J: TRBJ2-3
CDR3: CASSQWGYAPDTQYF
DNA: TGTGCCAGCAGCCAGTGGGGCTATGCCCCAGATACGCAGTATTTT

D: NA
V: TRBV7-3
size: NA
J: TRBJ1-1
CDR3: CASSLTARGRGTEAFF
DNA: TGTGCCAGCAGCTTAACGGCGAGGGGCCGGGGCACTGAAGCTTTCTTT

D: TRBD2
V: TRBV4-1
size: once
J: TRBJ2-1
CDR3: CASSQTSGRSNEQFF
DNA: TGCGCCAGCAGCCAGACTAGCGGGAGGAGCAATGAGCAGTTCTTC

D: NA
V: TRBV28
size: NA
J: TRBJ1-1
CDR3: CASSLYGGRNTEAFF
DNA: TGTGCCAGCAGTTTATATGGGGGAAGGAACACTGAAGCTTTCTTT

D: TRBD2
V: TRBV4-1
size: NA
J: TRBJ2-3
CDR3: CASSPGLAGADTQYF
DNA: TGCGCCAGCAGTCCGGGACTAGCGGGAGCAGATACGCAGTATTTT

D: TRBD1
V: TRBV7-8
size: NA
J: TRBJ1-5
CDR3: CASSYLARGRESNQPQHF
DNA: TGTGCCAGCAGCTATCTCGCAAGGGGGCGGGAAAGCAATCAGCCCCAGCATTTT

D: TRBD1
V: TRBV19
size: once
J: TRBJ2-3
CDR3: CASSIPLTGVITDTQYF
DNA: TGTGCCAGTAGTATTCCCCTGACAGGGGTAATCACAGATACGCAGTATTTT

D: TRBD1
V: TRBV7-6
size: NA
J: TRBJ2-6
CDR3: CASSSAPGQGISGANVLTF
DNA: TGTGCCAGCAGCTCAGCACCGGGACAGGGGATATCTGGGGCCAACGTCCTGACTTTC

D: TRBD1
V: TRBV4-1
size: NA
J: TRBJ2-4
CDR3: CASSQPYKDRVDIQYF
DNA: TGCGCCAGCAGCCAACCCTATAAGGACAGGGTGGACATTCAGTACTTC

D: NA
V: TRBV5-5
size: NA
J: TRBJ2-4
CDR3: CASSLALAMPPKNIQYF
DNA: TGTGCCAGCAGCTTGGCTCTGGCCATGCCTCCCAAAAACATTCAGTACTTC

D: NA
V: TRBV29-1
size: NA
J: TRBJ2-7
CDR3: CSAALHSFGGKQYF
DNA: TGCAGCGCCGCCCTTCACAGCTTCGGGGGTAAGCAGTACTTC

D: NA
V: TRBV9
size: NA
J: TRBJ1-2
CDR3: CASSVDNREIYGYTF
DNA: TGTGCCAGCAGCGTAGATAACAGAGAGATCTATGGCTACACCTTC

D: TRBD2
V: TRBV4-1
size: NA
J: TRBJ2-7
CDR3: CASSQVKGLAGYEQYF
DNA: TGCGCCAGCAGCCAAGTTAAGGGACTAGCGGGATACGAGCAGTACTTC

D: TRBD1
V: TRBV9
size: NA
J: TRBJ1-2
CDR3: CASSVDPTGQTYGYTF
DNA: TGTGCCAGCAGCGTAGACCCTACGGGACAGACTTATGGCTACACCTTC

D: NA
V: TRBV7-8
size: NA
J: TRBJ1-1
CDR3: CASTLEPLAGTEAFF
DNA: TGTGCCAGCACCCTCGAGCCTCTAGCAGGCACTGAAGCTTTCTTT

D: NA
V: TRBV6-5
size: NA
J: TRBJ2-7
CDR3: CASSYSIKLEQYF
DNA: TGTGCCAGCAGTTACTCGATCAAGCTCGAGCAGTACTTC